In its sample, the clone carrying this TCR beta chain was seen a few times. Its antigen remains unknown. The study's findings and limits: Tumor memory CD4+ T cell TCR gene usage was found to cluster with blood and lymph node memory CD4+ cells and with lymph node naive CD4+ cells. The larger-cohort validation was restricted to a single TCR beta V-J rearrangement rather than whole repertoires. Greatest tumor Treg TCR overlap was with tumor naive CD4+ cells.

Constant-region reverse primers amplified full-length variable regions, followed by semi-nested Nested Universal Primer A PCR. TCRdb independently ran MiXCR on the 5' RACE reads; one entry per CDR3 protein. Of about 57,000 distinct CDR3 sequences listed, 26% were seen once; the top ten hold roughly 2.2%. Germline CDR1 reads KGHSH; CDR2 reads LQKENI. Trimming cost V 3 bases and J 3 bases, with 11 bases left between them. This CDR3 contains 14 residues. The sorted Tregs were CD4+CD25+CD127-/low cells. The rearrangement uses TRBV18 and TRBJ1-1; possible D gene TRBD1, 6 bases. The clonotype was recovered from a female donor with breast cancer. The source material was tumor-infiltrating Tregs sorted from the breast tumor. The CDR3 here is CASSPGAGDTEAFF. CDR3 DNA: TGTGCCAGCTCACCGGGGGCTGGGGACACTGAAGCTTTCTTT. The full variable domain, in which reference TRBV18 and TRBJ1-1 provide the parts outside the CDR3, is NAGVMQNPRHLVRRRGQEARLRCSPMKGHSHVYWYRQLPEEGLKFMVYLQKENIIDESGMPKERFSAEFPKEGPSILRIQQVVRGDSAAYFCASSPGAGDTEAFFGQGTRLTVV.